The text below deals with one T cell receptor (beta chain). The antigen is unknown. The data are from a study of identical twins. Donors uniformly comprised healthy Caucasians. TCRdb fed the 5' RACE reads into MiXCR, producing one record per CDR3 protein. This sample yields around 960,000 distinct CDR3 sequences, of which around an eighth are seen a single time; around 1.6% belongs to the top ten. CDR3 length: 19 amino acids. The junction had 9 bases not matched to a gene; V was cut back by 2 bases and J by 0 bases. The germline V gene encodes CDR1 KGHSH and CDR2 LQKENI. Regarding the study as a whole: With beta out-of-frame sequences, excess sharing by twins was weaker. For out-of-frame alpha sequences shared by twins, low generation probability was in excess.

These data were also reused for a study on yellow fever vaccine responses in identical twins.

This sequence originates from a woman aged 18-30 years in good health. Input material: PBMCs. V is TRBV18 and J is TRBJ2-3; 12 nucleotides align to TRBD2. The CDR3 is CASSPTLAGGRLSTDTQYF. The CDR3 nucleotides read TGTGCCAGCTCACCAACACTAGCGGGAGGCCGCTTAAGCACAGATACGCAGTATTTT.